The entry below describes one T cell receptor (beta chain). This sample was included in a study of control samples from healthy donors and cancer patients. CDR3 length: 15 residues. V was clipped by 6 bases and J by 2 bases, with 12 bases between them. Measured with immunoSEQ multiplex PCR; TCRdb has only the in-frame clones, and not every one. Among tens of thousands of clones listed, 93% were seen once. Material for sequencing was blood. This rearrangement joins TRBV5-3 to TRBJ2-6; weak D call: TRBD1 (6 bases). TRBV5-3 is known as an ORF, though its function is uncertain. The clonotype was recovered from a young woman in good health. The CDR3 region is CARTFTGTGANVLTF. The CDR3 DNA follows: TGTGCCAGAACATTTACAGGGACTGGGGCCAACGTCCTGACTTTC.